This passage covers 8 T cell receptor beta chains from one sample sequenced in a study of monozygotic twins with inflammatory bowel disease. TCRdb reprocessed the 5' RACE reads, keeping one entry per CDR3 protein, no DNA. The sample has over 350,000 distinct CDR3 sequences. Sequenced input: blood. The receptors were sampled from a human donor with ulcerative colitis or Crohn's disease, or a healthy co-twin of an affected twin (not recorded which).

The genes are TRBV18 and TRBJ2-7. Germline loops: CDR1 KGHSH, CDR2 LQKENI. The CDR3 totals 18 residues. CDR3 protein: CASSRNSRLAVARSEQYF.

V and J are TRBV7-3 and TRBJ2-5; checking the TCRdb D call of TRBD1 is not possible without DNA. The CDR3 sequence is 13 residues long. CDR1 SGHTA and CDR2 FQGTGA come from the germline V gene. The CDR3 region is CASSREPQETQYF.

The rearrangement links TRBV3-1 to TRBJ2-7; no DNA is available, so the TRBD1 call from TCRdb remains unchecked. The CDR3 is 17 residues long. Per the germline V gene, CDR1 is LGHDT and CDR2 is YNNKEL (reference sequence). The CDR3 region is CASSRNSRTGSLHEQYF.

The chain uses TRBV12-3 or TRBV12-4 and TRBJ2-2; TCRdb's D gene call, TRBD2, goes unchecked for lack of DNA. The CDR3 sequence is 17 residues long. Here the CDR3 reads CASTPPAGARNTGELFF.

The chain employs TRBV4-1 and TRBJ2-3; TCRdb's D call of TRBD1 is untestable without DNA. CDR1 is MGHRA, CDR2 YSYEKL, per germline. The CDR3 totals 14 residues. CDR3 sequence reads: CASSHTARVDTQYF.

The CDR3 loop reads CASSPPGHLYGYTF. This rearrangement joins TRBV18 to TRBJ1-2. The CDR3 covers 14 residues. CDR1 and CDR2 from the germline V gene are KGHSH and LQKENI.

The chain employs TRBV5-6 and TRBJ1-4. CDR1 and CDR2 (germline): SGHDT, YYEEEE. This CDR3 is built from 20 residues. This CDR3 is CASSLDRGSGIQRTNEKLFF.

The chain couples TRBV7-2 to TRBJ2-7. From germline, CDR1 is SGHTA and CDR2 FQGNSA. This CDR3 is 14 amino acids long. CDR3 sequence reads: CASSFHRNTYEQYF.